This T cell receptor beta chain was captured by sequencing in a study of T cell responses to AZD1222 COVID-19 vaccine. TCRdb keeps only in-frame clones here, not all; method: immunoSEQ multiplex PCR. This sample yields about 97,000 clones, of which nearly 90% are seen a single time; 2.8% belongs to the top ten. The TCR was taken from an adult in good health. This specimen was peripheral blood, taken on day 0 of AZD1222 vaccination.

Written as DNA, the CDR3 is TGTGCCAGCAGATTAGGGCCGGATTATAGCAATCAGCCCCAGCATTTT. Translated: CASRLGPDYSNQPQHF. The gene calls are TRBV27 and TRBJ1-5; D ambiguous. The CDR3 covers 16 residues. From germline, CDR1 is MNHEY and CDR2 SMNVEV (reference sequence). Trimming cost V 6 bases and J 0 bases, with 15 bases left between them.